One and the same sample provided the 3 T cell receptor beta chains below, sequenced in a study of PD-1 blockade in classical Hodgkin lymphoma. This table comes from immunoSEQ multiplex PCR, and its TCRdb copy is limited to in-frame clones, with some not included. The sample has some 14,000 clones, about 86% seen once. There was relapse after autologous stem cell transplantation in every patient, and there was variation in brentuximab vedotin exposure. The source material was peripheral blood mononuclear cells (PBMCs), sampled at baseline. The receptors stem from a human donor with classical Hodgkin lymphoma.

This clone turned up a few times. The J gene is TRBJ2-1, the V gene TRBV5-1; D is perhaps TRBD1 or TRBD2 (7 bases each). The V gene's germline CDR1 is SGHRS and CDR2 YFSETQ. The length of the CDR3 is 16 residues. The V gene lost 0 bases and the J gene lost 8 bases, with 18 bases spanning the gap. CDR3 residues: CASSLAYRGGKYEQFF. The CDR3 nucleotides read TGCGCCAGCAGCTTGGCTTACAGGGGAGGGAAATATGAGCAGTTCTTC.

The chain combines TRBV7-2 with TRBJ2-7; D call uncertain. The length of the CDR3 is 12 residues. Trimming stripped 5 bases from V and 1 base from J, with 6 bases between. Germline V CDR1 and CDR2: SGHTA, FQGNSA. The CDR3 loop is CASSLRSYEQYF. For the CDR3, the DNA is TGTGCCAGCAGCCTACGATCCTACGAGCAGTACTTC.

The J gene is TRBJ1-2, the V gene TRBV5-4; no definite D call. The CDR3 is 12 residues long. The ends were cut back, 2 bases at V and 6 bases at J, with 8 bases in the middle. Germline V CDR1 and CDR2: SGHNT, YYREEE (reference sequence). In nucleotides, the CDR3 is TGTGCCAGCAGCTTTTGGGGTGATGGCTACACCTTC. Translation gives CASSFWGDGYTF.